This TCR beta chain was obtained from a study of human T cells and chemical hapten exposure. As for time point: patch test 2, 6 weeks after DPC sensitization. The treatment denotes: therapeutic diphenylcyclopropenone sensitization with weekly scalp DPC. The authors extracted total RNA from unfractionated whole blood. Only a few counts were recorded for this clonotype. MiXCR was run by TCRdb on the RACE reads, yielding one entry per CDR3 protein. Of roughly 40,000 distinct CDR3 sequences listed, 8.5% to 10% are singletons. Germline assignment: CDR1 DFQATT and CDR2 SNEGSKA (reference sequence). Trimming left V 5 bases short and J 5 bases short, with 15 bases between. This CDR3 has 13 residues.

This TCR was sampled from a woman in her thirties with alopecia areata. Some clones in this sample may be carry-over from other donors' samples. The chain employs TRBV20-1 and TRBJ2-5, with D perhaps TRBD1 or TRBD2 (5 bases each). The material was whole blood, obtained in connection with sensitization to the hapten diphenylcyclopropenone (DPC). DNA for the CDR3: TGCAGTGCTGACCGGGGCCCTCGGGAGACCCAGTACTTC. Its translation is CSADRGPRETQYF.